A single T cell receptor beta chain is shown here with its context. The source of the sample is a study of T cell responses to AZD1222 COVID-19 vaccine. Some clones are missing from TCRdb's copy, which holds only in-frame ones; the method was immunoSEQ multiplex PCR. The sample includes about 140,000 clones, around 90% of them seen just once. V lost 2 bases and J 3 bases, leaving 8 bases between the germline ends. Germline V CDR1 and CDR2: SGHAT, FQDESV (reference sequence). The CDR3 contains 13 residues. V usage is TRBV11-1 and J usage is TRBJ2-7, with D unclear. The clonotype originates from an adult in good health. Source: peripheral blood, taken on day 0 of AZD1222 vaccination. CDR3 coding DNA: TGTGCCAGCAGCTTATTAGCTGACTACGAGCAGTACTTC. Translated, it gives CASSLLADYEQYF.